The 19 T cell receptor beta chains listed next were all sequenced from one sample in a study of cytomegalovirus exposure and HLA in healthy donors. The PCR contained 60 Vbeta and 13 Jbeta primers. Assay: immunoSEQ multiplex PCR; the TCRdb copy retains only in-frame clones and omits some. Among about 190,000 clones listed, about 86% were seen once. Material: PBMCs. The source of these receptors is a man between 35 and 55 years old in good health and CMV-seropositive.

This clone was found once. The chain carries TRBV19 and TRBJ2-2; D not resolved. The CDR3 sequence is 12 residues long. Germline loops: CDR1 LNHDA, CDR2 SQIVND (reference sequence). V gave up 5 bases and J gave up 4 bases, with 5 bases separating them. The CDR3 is CASSFLTGELFF. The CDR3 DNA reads TGTGCCAGTAGTTTCCTCACCGGGGAGCTGTTTTTT.

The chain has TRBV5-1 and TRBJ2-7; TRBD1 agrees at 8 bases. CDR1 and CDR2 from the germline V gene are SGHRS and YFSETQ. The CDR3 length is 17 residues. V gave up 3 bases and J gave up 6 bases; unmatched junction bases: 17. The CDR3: CASSSDLDRAGGGEQYF. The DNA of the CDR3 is TGCGCCAGCAGCTCTGATTTGGACAGGGCTGGCGGAGGCGAGCAGTACTTC.

The CDR3 sequence is CASSPRTGGNYGYTF. The DNA of the CDR3 is TGCGCCAGCAGCCCCAGGACAGGGGGGAACTATGGCTACACCTTC. V usage is TRBV4-3 and J usage is TRBJ1-2, with 10 bases lining up with TRBD1. Germline V gives CDR1 LGHNA, CDR2 YSLEER. This CDR3 has 15 amino acids. V gave up 4 bases and J gave up 2 bases; unmatched junction bases: 4.

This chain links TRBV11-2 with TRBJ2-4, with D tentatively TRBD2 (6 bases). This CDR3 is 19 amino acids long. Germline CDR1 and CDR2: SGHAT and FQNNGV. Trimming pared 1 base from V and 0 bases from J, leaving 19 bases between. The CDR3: CASSLGVAVEGSAKNIQYF. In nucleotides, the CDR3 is TGTGCCAGCAGCTTAGGGGTGGCAGTGGAGGGATCAGCCAAAAACATTCAGTACTTC.

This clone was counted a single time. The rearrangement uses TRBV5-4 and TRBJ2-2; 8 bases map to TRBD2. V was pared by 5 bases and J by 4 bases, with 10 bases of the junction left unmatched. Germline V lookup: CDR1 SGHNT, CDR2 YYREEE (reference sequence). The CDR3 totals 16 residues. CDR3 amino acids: CASRGTGGPSTGELFF. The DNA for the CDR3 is TGTGCCAGCAGGGGGACGGGAGGGCCTTCCACCGGGGAGCTGTTTTTT.

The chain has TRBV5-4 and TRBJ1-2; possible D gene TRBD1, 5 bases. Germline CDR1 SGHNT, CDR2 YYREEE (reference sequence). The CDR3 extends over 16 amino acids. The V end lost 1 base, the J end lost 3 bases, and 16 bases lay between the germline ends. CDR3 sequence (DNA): TGTGCCAGCAGCTTGAGGGGTACCCCGGTGGACTATGGCTACACCTTC. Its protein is CASSLRGTPVDYGYTF.

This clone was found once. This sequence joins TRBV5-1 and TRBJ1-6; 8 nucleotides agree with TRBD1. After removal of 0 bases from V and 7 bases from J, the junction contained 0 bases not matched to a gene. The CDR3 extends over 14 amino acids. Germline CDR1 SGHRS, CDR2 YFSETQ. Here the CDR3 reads CASSLGQGNSPLHF. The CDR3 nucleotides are TGCGCCAGCAGCTTGGGACAGGGGAATTCACCCCTCCACTTT.

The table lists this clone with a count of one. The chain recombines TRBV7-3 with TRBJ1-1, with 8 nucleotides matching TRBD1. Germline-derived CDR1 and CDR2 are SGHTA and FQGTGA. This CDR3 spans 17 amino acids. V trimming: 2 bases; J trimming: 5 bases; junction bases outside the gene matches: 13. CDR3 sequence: CASSLGRGRLNPTEAFF. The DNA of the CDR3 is TGTGCCAGCAGCTTAGGCAGGGGGCGCCTGAACCCGACTGAAGCTTTCTTT.

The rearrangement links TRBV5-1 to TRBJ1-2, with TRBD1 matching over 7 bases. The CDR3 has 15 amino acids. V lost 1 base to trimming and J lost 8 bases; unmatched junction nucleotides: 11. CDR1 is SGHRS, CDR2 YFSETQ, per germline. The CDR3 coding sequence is TGCGCCAGCAGCTTGTCCGACGGGACAGATCGAGGCTACACCTTC. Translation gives CASSLSDGTDRGYTF.

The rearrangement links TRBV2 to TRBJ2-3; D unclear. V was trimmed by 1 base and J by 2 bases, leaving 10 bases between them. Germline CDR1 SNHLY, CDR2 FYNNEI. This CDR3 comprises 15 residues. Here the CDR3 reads CASSEEETFTDTQYF. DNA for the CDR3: TGTGCCAGCAGTGAAGAGGAGACGTTCACAGATACGCAGTATTTT.

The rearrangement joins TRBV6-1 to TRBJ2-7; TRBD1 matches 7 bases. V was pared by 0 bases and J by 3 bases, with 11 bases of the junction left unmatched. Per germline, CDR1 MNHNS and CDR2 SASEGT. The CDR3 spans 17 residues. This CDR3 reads CASSEALGTVWDYEQYF. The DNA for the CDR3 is TGTGCCAGCAGTGAAGCTTTAGGGACAGTTTGGGACTACGAGCAGTACTTC.

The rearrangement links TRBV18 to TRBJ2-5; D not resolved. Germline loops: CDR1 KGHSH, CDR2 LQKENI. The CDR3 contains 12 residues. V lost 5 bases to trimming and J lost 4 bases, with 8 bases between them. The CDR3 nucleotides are TGTGCCAGCTCAGGGCCCTTAGAGACCCAGTACTTC. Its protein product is CASSGPLETQYF.

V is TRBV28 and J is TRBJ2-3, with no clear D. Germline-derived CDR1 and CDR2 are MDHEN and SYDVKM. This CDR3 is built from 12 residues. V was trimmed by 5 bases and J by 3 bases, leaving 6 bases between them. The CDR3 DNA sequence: TGTGCCAGCAGTCCTATGACAGATACGCAGTATTTT. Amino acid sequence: CASSPMTDTQYF.

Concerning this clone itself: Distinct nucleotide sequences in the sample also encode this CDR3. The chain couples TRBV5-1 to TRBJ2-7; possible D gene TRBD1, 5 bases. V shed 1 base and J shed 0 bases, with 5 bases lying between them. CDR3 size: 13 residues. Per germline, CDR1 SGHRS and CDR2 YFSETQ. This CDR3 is CASSLTGSYEQYF. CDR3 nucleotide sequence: TGCGCCAGCAGCTTGACAGGCTCCTACGAGCAGTACTTC.

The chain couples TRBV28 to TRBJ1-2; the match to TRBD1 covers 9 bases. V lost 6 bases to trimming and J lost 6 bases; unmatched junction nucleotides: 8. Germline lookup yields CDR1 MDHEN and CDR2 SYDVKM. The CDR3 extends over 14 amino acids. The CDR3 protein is CASSSPGQGNGYTF. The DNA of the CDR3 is TGTGCCAGCAGCTCCCCAGGACAGGGGAATGGCTACACCTTC.

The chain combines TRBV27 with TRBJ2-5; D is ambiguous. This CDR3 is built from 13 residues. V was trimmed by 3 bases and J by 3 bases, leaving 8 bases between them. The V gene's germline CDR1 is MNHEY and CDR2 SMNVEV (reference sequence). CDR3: CASSFNRKETQYF. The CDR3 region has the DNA TGTGCCAGCAGTTTCAACAGAAAAGAGACCCAGTACTTC.

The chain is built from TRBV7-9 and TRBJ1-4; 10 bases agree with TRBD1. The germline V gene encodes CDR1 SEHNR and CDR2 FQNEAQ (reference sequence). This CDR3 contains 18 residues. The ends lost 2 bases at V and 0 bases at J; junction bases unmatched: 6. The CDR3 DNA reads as TGTGCCAGCAGCTTAAAATCGGACAGGGGGACAACTAATGAAAAACTGTTTTTT. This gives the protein CASSLKSDRGTTNEKLFF. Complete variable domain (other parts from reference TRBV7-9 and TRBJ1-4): DTGVSQNPRHKITKRGQNVTFRCDPISEHNRLYWYRQTLGQGPEFLTYFQNEAQLEKSRLLSDRFSAERPKGSFSTLEIQRTEQGDSAMYLCASSLKSDRGTTNEKLFFGSGTQLSVL.

The CDR3 coding sequence is TGTGCCAGCCAGTTGCCCCCGAACACCGGGGAGCTGTTTTTT. It is translated as CASQLPPNTGELFF. V is TRBV28 and J is TRBJ2-2; D call uncertain. Germline V gives CDR1 MDHEN, CDR2 SYDVKM. The CDR3 spans 14 residues. Trimming cost V 8 bases and J 0 bases, with 10 bases left between them.

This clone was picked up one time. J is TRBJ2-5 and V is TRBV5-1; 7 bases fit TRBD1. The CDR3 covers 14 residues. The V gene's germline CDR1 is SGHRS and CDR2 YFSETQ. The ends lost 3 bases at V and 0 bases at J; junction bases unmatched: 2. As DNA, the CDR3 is TGCGCCAGCAGCTCCGGGACAGACCAAGAGACCCAGTACTTC. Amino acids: CASSSGTDQETQYF.